This T cell receptor (beta chain) comes out of a study of cytomegalovirus exposure and HLA in healthy donors. The data were produced by immunoSEQ multiplex PCR, yet TCRdb's version contains in-frame clones alone and is incomplete. Seen here are under 200,000 clones, roughly nine tenths observed once, and the top ten hold roughly 5.8%. Remarks on this clone: Its antigen is unknown.

Germline V gene data show CDR1 as LNHDA and CDR2 as SQIVND (reference sequence). The CDR3 consists of 13 residues. V gave up 10 bases and J gave up 1 base, with 13 bases separating them. Study-level results: Listed as cytomegalovirus-associated were 150 or so TCR beta chains. A subsequent analysis found that TCR clusters from the first cohort also tended to co-occur in the 130 or so validation repertoires, with around 94% of cluster scores above 0. Reports indicated that the classifier achieved high specificity and sensitivity in diagnosing cytomegalovirus status.

Separate from the 666-subject first cohort was the approximately 120-subject validation cohort, to which the donors belonged. V is TRBV19 and J is TRBJ2-5; D perhaps matches TRBD2 (5 bases). The sample taken for sequencing was PBMCs. This receptor was identified in a young woman in good health and CMV-seronegative. The CDR3 reads CATMEATQETQYF. DNA of the CDR3: TGTGCCACCATGGAGGCGACCCAAGAGACCCAGTACTTC.